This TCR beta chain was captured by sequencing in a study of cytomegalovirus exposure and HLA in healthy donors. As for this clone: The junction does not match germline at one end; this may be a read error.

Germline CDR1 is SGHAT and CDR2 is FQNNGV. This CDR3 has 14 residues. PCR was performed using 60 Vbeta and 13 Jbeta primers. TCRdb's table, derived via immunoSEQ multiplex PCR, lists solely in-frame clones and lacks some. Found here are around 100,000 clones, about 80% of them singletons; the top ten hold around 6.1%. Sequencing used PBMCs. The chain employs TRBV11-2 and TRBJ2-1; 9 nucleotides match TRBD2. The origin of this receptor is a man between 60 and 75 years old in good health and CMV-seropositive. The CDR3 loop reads CASSSISSGESQLF. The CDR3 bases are TGTGCCAGCAGCTCAATATCTAGCGGGGAAAGCCAGCTCTTC.